A single sample gave rise to the 7 T cell receptor beta chains below, sequenced in a study of shared clonotypes between healthy human individuals (dated by TCRdb to the early 2020s). Libraries were built with the immunoSEQ multiplex PCR assay. TCRdb stores this immuneACCESS table with in-frame sequences only. Part of the clones is absent; in the studies checked, under half of the shortfall reflects unresolved V genes, and no reason is known for the rest. The sample table records millions of clones; more than 85% of these occur just once. The leading ten clones occupy 0.35% to 0.45% of the sample. Specimen: naive CD4+ T cells from PBMCs. The sample's cell subset or site label, decoded: CD45RA+ positively selected. These receptors were taken from a man younger than 30 in good health. Some clones in this sample may be carry-over from other donors' samples.

The rearrangement uses TRBV5-4 and TRBJ2-2, with 7 bases matching TRBD2. The V segment lost 4 bases and the J segment 5 bases; nucleotides outside the gene matches: 5. The CDR3 is 14 residues long. CDR1 and CDR2 from the germline V gene are SGHNT and YYREEE (reference sequence). CDR3 bases: TGTGCCAGCAGCCGGAGAGCGGGAACCGGGGAGCTGTTTTTT. It yields the protein CASSRRAGTGELFF.

Turning to this clone: Other DNA sequences within the sample encode an identical CDR3. J is TRBJ1-2 and V is TRBV28, with D unresolved. The CDR3 is 12 residues long. Between the trimmed V and J ends, which lost 2 bases and 8 bases, there was a span of 9 bases. CDR1 and CDR2 (germline): MDHEN, SYDVKM. CDR3 nucleotides: TGTGCCAGCAGTTTAGGTGGTTACGGCTACACCTTC. It codes for CASSLGGYGYTF.

This clone was counted a single time. The J gene is TRBJ1-6, the V gene TRBV5-6, with TRBD1 identical over 9 bases. Germline loops: CDR1 SGHDT, CDR2 YYEEEE. The V and J ends lost 4 bases and 9 bases, in that order; junction bases with no gene match: 8. The CDR3 covers 15 residues. The CDR3 loop is CASSVNRGRGSPLHF. Here the CDR3 DNA reads TGTGCCAGCAGCGTTAACAGGGGGCGAGGTTCACCCCTCCACTTT.

V is TRBV29-1 and J is TRBJ2-3; D may be TRBD1 (5 bases). V was trimmed by 4 bases and J by 11 bases, leaving 13 bases between them. CDR1 is SQVTM and CDR2 is ANQGSEA in the germline V gene. The CDR3 runs 11 residues. The CDR3 sequence: CSVGKGQWQYF. For the CDR3, the DNA is TGCAGCGTTGGGAAGGGGCAGTGGCAGTATTTT.

This clone appeared once. J is TRBJ1-2 and V is TRBV7-8, with 8 bases fitting TRBD1. The CDR3 covers 15 residues. The ends lost 6 bases at V and 7 bases at J; junction bases unmatched: 13. Per germline, CDR1 SGHVS and CDR2 FQNEAQ. CDR3: CASRPGGQGAGGYTF. The DNA for the CDR3 is TGTGCCAGCAGACCGGGGGGCCAGGGGGCCGGTGGCTACACCTTC.

V and J are TRBV4-1 and TRBJ2-3; D gene unclear. V was cut by 1 base and J by 4 bases, with 18 bases left in between. Germline values: CDR1 MGHRA, CDR2 YSYEKL. The CDR3 totals 17 residues. The CDR3 DNA reads TGCGCCAGCAGCCAAGTATTAGCTAGGACCTTCGCAGATACGCAGTATTTT. Its protein is CASSQVLARTFADTQYF.

The CDR3 coding sequence is TGTGCCAGCAGTTTACGGGGCCGGGCTAGCAATCAGCCCCAGCATTTT. Protein product: CASSLRGRASNQPQHF. The rearrangement joins TRBV28 to TRBJ1-5; a possible D gene is TRBD1 (5 bases). With 2 bases removed from V and 0 bases from J, the gap between germline ends came to 11 bases. The CDR3 sequence is 16 residues long. Germline CDR1 is MDHEN and CDR2 is SYDVKM.